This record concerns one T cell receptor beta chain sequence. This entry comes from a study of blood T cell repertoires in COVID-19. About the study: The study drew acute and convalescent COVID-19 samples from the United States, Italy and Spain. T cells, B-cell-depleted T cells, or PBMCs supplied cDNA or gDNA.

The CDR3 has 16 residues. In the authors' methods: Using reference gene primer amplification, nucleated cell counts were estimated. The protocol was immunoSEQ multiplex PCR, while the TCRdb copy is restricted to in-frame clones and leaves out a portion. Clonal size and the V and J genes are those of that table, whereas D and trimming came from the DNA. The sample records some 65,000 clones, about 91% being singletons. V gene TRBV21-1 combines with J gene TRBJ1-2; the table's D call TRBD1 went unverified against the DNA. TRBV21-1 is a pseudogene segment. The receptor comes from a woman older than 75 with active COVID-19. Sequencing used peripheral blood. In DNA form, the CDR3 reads TGTGCCAGCAGCGACCGGGACAGGGGTTCTAACTATGGCTACACCTTC. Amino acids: CASSDRDRGSNYGYTF.